This record concerns one T cell receptor (beta chain) sequence. 13 Jbeta primers and 60 Vbeta primers were used for the PCR. Sequenced by immunoSEQ multiplex PCR; TCRdb stores in-frame clones only, minus some. Of about 130,000 clones listed, 80% are singletons. The V gene lost 5 bases and the J gene lost 1 base, with 18 bases spanning the gap. CDR1 is SGHVS, CDR2 FQNEAQ, per germline. The CDR3 is 17 residues long. This sample is part of a study of cytomegalovirus exposure and HLA in healthy donors. This TCR was recovered from a man aged 25 to 40 in good health and CMV-seronegative. Sample: PBMCs. The J gene is TRBJ2-4, the V gene TRBV7-8, with D possibly matching TRBD2 (7 bases). CDR3 sequence: CASSEEAGASAKNIQYF. The DNA of the CDR3 is TGTGCCAGCAGCGAAGAGGCGGGGGCAAGCGCCAAAAACATTCAGTACTTC.